The clone carrying this T cell receptor (beta chain) is medium-sized (0.01 to 0.1%). V was cut by 4 bases and J by 3 bases, with 13 bases left in between. Germline CDR1 MGHDK, CDR2 SYGVNS. The CDR3 has 14 amino acids. TCRdb called the PCR reads again in MiXCR, with one record for every CDR3 protein. The table includes 8,000 to 13,000 distinct CDR3 sequences, approximately 20% detected once. The sample comes from a study of molecular identifiers for immune sequencing clone quantification. The material sequenced was naive CD8+ T cells from blood, with Jurkat cell RNA spiked in. Stated subset: FACS-sorted CD8+CD4-CCR7+CD45RA+ naive T cells. The clonotype was recovered from a human donor in good health. Some libraries in this study had Jurkat cell RNA spiked in. The chain links TRBV25-1 to TRBJ2-7, with D possibly being TRBD1 or TRBD2 (5 bases each). The CDR3 DNA is TGTGCCAGCAGTGTTGGGGGTCTTGGCTACGAGCAGTACTTC. It specifies CASSVGGLGYEQYF.